This is a list of T cell receptor beta chains from one sample in a study of PD-1 blockade in classical Hodgkin lymphoma. The table came from immunoSEQ multiplex PCR; TCRdb's copy has only in-frame clones and leaves some out. The table has tens of thousands of clones, under 95% seen once. The source material was peripheral blood mononuclear cells (PBMCs), sampled at baseline. The receptors stem from a human donor with classical Hodgkin lymphoma. Both conserved end residues are part of each CDR3. The order of the fields is CDR3 protein, V gene, J gene.

CDR3 protein: CASSDLAVATNEKLFF
V gene: TRBV6-1
J gene: TRBJ1-4

CDR3 protein: CASSQERISGSTDTQYF
V gene: TRBV4-2
J gene: TRBJ2-3

CDR3 protein: CASSSGQGALQPQHF
V gene: TRBV27
J gene: TRBJ1-5

CDR3 protein: CASNGLAAKISADTQYF
V gene: TRBV19
J gene: TRBJ2-3

CDR3 protein: CASSFGGDYGYTF
V gene: TRBV28
J gene: TRBJ1-2

CDR3 protein: CASSVVGVPNYGYTF
V gene: TRBV9
J gene: TRBJ1-2

CDR3 protein: CASSSGQGHYEQYF
V gene: TRBV7-3
J gene: TRBJ2-7

CDR3 protein: CASSLLGAADYEQYF
V gene: TRBV7-9
J gene: TRBJ2-7

CDR3 protein: CASSHSGTEPGVFEAFF
V gene: TRBV18
J gene: TRBJ1-1

CDR3 protein: CASRTGSANEKLFF
V gene: TRBV6-5
J gene: TRBJ1-4

CDR3 protein: CASSLATSGPQETQYF
V gene: TRBV5-1
J gene: TRBJ2-5

CDR3 protein: CASSLYAVNTEAFF
V gene: TRBV27
J gene: TRBJ1-1

CDR3 protein: CASSPSGQGRNTEAFF
V gene: TRBV7-6
J gene: TRBJ1-1

CDR3 protein: CASSPAGTSGGASNEQFF
V gene: TRBV13
J gene: TRBJ2-1

CDR3 protein: CASSRDRDSTNEKLFF
V gene: TRBV5-5
J gene: TRBJ1-4

CDR3 protein: CASSYGWDRESDTQYF
V gene: TRBV6-5
J gene: TRBJ2-3